The 5 T cell receptor beta chains below come from one sample, sequenced in a study of shared clonotypes between healthy human individuals. Generated by immunoSEQ multiplex PCR, the TCRdb table keeps only in-frame clones and is missing some. Altogether some 500,000 clones are present, approximately 95% being singletons, with the ten largest covering about 0.068%. Sequenced material: naive CD4+ T cells sorted from blood. Subset denoted: CD45RA+ positively selected. All receptors come from a woman in her twenties or thirties in good health.

The chain has TRBV5-4 and TRBJ2-7; 13 nucleotides match TRBD2. This CDR3 spans 16 amino acids. J gave up 3 bases and V 3 bases, and 6 bases lay outside the gene matches. CDR1 and CDR2 from the germline V gene are SGHNT and YYREEE (reference sequence). The CDR3 bases are TGTGCCAGCAGCTCCGGGACTAGCGGGACGTTCTACGAGCAGTACTTC. This sequence encodes CASSSGTSGTFYEQYF.

The rearrangement uses TRBV14 and TRBJ2-3; 10 bases match TRBD2. V lost 1 base, J lost 4 bases, and 5 bases stayed unmatched. The CDR3 sequence is 16 residues long. CDR1 and CDR2 from the germline V gene are SGHDN and FVKESK. The CDR3 region has the DNA TGTGCCAGCAGCCAAGGAGCGGGAGGGCCCTCAGATACGCAGTATTTT. Translating gives CASSQGAGGPSDTQYF.

The J gene is TRBJ1-1, the V gene TRBV5-1; the match to TRBD1 covers 9 bases. The CDR3 is 14 amino acids. The trim removed 4 bases at V and 1 base at J, leaving 2 bases unmatched. Germline V lookup: CDR1 SGHRS, CDR2 YFSETQ. CDR3 amino acids: CASSQDRGNTEAFF. The CDR3 nucleotides read TGCGCCAGCAGCCAGGACAGGGGGAACACTGAAGCTTTCTTT.

The chain couples TRBV7-2 to TRBJ1-2; D is ambiguous. The CDR3 runs to 17 residues. The germline CDR1 and CDR2 sequences are SGHTA and FQGNSA. V was clipped by 0 bases and J by 1 base, with 15 bases between them. CDR3 region: CASSLAGPWDYNYGYTF. As DNA, the CDR3 is TGTGCCAGCAGCTTAGCCGGACCGTGGGATTATAACTATGGCTACACCTTC.

The J gene is TRBJ1-4, the V gene TRBV6-1; 7 bases are a match to TRBD1. The J segment lost 10 bases and the V segment lost 4 bases, leaving 12 bases of the junction unmatched. CDR1 and CDR2 (germline): MNHNS, SASEGT. This CDR3 is built from 15 residues. The CDR3 region is CASSGDRAVRGKLFF. CDR3 DNA sequence: TGTGCCAGCAGTGGTGACAGGGCGGTCCGTGGAAAACTGTTTTTT.